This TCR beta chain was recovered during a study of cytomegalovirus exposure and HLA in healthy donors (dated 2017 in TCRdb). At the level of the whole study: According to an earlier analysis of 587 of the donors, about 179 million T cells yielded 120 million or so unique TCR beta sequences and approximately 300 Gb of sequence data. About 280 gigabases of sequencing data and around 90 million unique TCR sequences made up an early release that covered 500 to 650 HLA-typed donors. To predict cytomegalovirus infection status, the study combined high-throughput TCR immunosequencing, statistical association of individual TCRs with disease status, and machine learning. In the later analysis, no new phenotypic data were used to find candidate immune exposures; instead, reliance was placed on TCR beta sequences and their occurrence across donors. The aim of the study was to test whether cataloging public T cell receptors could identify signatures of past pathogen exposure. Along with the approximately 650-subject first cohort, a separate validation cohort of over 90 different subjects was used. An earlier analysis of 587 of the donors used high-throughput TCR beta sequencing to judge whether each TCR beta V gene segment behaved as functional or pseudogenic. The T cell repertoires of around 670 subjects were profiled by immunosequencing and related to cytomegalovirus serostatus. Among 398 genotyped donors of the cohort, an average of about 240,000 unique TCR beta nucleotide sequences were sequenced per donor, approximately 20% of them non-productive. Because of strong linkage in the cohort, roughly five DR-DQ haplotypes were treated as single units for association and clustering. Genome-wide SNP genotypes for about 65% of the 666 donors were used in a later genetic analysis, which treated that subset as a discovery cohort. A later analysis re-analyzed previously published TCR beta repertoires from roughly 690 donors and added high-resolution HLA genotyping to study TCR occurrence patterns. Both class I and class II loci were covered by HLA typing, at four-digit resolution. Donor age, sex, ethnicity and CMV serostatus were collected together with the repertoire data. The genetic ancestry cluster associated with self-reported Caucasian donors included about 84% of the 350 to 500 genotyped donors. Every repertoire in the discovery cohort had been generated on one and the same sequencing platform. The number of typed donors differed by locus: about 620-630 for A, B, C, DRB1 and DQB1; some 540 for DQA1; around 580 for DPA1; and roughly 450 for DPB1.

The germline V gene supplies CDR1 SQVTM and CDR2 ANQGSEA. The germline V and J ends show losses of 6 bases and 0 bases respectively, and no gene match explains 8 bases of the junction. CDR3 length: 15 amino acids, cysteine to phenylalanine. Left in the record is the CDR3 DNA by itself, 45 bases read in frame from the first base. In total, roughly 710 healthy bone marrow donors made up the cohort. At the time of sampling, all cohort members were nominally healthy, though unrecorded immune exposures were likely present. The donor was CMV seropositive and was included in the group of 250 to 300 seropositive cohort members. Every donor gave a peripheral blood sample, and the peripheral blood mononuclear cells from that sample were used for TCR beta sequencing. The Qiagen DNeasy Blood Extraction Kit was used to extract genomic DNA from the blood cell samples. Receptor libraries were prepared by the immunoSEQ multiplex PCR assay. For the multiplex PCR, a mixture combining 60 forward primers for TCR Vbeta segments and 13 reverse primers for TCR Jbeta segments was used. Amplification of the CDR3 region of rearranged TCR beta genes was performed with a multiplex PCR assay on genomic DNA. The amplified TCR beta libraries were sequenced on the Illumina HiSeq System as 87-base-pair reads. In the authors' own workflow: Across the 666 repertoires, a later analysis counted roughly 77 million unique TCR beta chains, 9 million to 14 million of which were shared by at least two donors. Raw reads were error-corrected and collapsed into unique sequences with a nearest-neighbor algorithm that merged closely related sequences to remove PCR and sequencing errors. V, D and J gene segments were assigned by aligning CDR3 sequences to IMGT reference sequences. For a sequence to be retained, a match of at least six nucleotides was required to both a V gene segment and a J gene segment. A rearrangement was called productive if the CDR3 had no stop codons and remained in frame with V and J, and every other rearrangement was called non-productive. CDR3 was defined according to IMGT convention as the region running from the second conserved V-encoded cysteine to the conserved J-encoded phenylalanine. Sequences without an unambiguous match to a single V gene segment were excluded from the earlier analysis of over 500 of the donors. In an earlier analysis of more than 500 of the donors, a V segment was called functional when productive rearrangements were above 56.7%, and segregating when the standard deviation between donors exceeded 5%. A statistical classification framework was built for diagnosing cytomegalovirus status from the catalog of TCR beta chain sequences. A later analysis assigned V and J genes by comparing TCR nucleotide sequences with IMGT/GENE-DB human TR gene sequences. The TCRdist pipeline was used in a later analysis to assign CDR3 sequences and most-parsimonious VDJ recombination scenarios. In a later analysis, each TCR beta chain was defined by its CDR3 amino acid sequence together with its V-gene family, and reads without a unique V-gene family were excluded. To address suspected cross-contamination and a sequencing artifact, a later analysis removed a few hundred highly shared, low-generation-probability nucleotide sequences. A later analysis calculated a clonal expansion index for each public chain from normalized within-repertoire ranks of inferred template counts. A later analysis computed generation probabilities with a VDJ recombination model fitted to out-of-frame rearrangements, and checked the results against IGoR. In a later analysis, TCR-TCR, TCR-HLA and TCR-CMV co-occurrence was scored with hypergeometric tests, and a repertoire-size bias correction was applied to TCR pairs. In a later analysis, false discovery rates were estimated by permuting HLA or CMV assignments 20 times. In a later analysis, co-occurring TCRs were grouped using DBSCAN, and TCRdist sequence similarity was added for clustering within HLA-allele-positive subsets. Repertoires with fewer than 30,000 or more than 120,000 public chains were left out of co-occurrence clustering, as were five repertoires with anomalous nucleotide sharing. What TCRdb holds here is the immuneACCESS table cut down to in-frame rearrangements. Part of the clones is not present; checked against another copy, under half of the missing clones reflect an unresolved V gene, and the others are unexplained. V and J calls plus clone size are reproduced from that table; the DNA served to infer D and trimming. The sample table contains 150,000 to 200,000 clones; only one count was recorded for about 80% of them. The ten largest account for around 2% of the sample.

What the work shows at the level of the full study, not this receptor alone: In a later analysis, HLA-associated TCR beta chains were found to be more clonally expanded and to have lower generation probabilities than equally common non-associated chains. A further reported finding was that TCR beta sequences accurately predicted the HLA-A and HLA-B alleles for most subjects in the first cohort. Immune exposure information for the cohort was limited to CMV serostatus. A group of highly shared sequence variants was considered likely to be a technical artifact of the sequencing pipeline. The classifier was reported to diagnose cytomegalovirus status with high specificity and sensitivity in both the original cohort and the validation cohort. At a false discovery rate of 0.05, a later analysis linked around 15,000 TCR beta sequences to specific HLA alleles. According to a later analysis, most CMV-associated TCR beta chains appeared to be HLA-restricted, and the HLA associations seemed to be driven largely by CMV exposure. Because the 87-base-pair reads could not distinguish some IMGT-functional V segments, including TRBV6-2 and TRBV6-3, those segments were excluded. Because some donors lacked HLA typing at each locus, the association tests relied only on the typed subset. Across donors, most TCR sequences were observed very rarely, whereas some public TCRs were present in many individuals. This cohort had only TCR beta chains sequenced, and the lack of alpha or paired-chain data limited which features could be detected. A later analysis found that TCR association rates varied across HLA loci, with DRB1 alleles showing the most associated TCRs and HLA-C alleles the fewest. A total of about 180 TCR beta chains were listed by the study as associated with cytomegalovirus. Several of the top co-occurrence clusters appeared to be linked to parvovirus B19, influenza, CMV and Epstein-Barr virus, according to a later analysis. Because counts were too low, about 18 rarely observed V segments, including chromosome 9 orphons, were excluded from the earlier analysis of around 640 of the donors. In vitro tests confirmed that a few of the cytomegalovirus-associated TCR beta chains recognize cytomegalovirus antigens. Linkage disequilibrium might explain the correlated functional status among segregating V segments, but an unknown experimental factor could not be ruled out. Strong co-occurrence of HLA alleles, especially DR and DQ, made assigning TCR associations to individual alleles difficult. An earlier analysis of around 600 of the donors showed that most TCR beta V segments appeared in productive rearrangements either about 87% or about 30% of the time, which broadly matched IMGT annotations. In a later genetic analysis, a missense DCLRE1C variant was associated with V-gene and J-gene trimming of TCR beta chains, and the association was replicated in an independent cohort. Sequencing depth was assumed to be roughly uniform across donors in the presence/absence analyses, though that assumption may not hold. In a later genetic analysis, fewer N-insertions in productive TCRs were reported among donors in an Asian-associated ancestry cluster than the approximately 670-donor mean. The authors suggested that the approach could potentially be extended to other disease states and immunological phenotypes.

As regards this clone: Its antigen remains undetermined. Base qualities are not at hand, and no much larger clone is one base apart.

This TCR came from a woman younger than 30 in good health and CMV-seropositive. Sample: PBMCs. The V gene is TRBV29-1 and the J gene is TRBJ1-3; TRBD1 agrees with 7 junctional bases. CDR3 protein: CSVGRQGSSGNTIYF. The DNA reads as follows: TGCAGCGTGGGAAGACAGGGCAGCTCTGGAAACACCATATATTTT.